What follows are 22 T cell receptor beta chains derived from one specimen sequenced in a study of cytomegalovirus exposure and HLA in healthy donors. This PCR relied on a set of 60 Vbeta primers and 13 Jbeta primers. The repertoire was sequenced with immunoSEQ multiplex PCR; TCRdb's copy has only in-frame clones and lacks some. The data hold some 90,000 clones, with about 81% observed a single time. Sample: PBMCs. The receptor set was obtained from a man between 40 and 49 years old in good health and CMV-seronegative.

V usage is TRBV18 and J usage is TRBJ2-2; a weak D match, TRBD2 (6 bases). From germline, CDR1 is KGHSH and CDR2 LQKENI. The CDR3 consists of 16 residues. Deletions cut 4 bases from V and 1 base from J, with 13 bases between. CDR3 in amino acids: CASSRNGGRNTGELFF. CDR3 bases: TGTGCCAGCTCACGCAACGGGGGTAGGAACACCGGGGAGCTGTTTTTT.

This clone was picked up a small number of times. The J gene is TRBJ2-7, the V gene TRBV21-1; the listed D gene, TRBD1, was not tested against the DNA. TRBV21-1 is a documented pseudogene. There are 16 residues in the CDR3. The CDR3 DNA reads TGTGCCAGCAGCACTTCGGACAGGCACCAAAAATACGAGCAGTACTTC. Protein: CASSTSDRHQKYEQYF.

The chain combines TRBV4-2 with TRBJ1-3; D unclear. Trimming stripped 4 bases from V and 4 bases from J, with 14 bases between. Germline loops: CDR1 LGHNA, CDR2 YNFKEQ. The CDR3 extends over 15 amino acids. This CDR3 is CASSPEFGGGNTIYF. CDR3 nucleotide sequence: TGTGCCAGCAGCCCCGAATTTGGAGGGGGAAACACCATATATTTT.

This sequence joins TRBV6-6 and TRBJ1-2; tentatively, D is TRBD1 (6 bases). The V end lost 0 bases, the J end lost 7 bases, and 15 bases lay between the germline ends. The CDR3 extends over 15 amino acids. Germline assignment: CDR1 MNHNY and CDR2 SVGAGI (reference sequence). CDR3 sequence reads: CASSYSPTGIGGYTF. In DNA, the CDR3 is TGTGCCAGCAGTTACTCCCCTACAGGGATTGGTGGCTACACCTTC.

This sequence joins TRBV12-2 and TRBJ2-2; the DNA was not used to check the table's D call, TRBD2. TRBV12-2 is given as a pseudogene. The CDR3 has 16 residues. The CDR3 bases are TGTGCAAGTCGCTTACGGGGGGGCCGGAGAACCGGGGAGCTGTTTTTT. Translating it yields CASRLRGGRRTGELFF.

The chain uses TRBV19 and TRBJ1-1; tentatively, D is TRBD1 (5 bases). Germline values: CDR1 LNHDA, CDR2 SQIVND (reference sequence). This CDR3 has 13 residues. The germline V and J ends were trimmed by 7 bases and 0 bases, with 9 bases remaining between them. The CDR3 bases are TGTGCCAGTAATAAGGGGATGAACACTGAAGCTTTCTTT. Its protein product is CASNKGMNTEAFF. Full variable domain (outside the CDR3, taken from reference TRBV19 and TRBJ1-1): DGGITQSPKYLFRKEGQNVTLSCEQNLNHDAMYWYRQDPGQGLRLIYYSQIVNDFQKGDIAEGYSVSREKKESFPLTVTSAQKNPTAFYLCASNKGMNTEAFFGQGTRLTVV.

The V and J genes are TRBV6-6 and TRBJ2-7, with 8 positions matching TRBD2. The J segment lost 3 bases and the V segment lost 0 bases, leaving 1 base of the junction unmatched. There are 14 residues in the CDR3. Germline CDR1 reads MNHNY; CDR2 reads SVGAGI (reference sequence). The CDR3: CASSYSSGGYEQYF. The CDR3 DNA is TGTGCCAGCAGTTACTCGAGCGGGGGCTACGAGCAGTACTTC.

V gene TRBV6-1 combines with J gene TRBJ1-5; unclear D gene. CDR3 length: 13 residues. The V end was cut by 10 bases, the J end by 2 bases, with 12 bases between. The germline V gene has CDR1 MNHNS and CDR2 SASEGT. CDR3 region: CATTTSGNQPQHF. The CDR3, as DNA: TGTGCCACTACGACAAGTGGCAATCAGCCCCAGCATTTT.

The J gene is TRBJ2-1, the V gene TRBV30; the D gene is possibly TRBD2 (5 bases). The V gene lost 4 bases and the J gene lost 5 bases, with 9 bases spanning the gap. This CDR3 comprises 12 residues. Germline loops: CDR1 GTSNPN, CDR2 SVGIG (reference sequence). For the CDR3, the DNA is TGTGCCTGGACCGGGGTCAACAATGAGCAGTTCTTC. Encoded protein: CAWTGVNNEQFF.

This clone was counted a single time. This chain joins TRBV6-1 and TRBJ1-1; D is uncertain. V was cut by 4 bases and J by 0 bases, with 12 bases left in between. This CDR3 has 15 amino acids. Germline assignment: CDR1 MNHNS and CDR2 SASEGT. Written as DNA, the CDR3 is TGTGCCAGCAGTGCCTCGACCGCGGTGAACACTGAAGCTTTCTTT. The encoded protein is CASSASTAVNTEAFF.

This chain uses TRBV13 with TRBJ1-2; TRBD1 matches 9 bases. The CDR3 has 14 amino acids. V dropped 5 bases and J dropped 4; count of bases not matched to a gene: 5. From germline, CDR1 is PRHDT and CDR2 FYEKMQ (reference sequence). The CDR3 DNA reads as TGTGCCAGCAGCCAAGGGACAGGGATCTATGGCTACACCTTC. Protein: CASSQGTGIYGYTF.

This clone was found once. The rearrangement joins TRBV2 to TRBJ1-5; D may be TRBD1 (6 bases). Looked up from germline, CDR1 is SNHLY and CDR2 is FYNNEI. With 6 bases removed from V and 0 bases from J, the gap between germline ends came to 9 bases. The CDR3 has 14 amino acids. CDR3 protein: CASSATGSNQPQHF. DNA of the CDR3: TGTGCCAGCAGCGCGACAGGTAGCAATCAGCCCCAGCATTTT.

The CDR3 sequence: CAISVPGDYGYTF. The CDR3 nucleotides are TGTGCCATCAGTGTGCCAGGGGACTATGGCTACACCTTC. J is TRBJ1-2 and V is TRBV10-3; maybe TRBD1 (6 bases). Trimming removed 4 bases from V and 3 bases from J, with 9 bases in between. CDR1 and CDR2 (germline): ENHRY, SYGVKD. CDR3 size: 13 residues.

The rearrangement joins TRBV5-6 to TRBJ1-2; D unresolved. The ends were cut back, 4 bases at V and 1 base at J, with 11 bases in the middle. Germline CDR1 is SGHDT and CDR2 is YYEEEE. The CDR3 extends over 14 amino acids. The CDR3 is CASSPEAVNYGYTF. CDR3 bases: TGTGCCAGCAGCCCGGAGGCGGTTAACTATGGCTACACCTTC.

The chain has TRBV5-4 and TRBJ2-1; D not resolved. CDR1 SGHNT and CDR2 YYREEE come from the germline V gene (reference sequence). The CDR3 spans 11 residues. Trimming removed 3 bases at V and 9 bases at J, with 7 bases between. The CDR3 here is CASSSVAEQFF. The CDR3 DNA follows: TGTGCCAGCAGCTCGGTAGCTGAGCAGTTCTTC.

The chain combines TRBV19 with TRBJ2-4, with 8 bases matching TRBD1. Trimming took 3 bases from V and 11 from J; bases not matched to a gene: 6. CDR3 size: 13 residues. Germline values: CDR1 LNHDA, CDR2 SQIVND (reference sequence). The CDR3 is CASSIGQGALQYF. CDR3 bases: TGTGCCAGTAGTATCGGGCAGGGGGCCCTTCAGTACTTC.

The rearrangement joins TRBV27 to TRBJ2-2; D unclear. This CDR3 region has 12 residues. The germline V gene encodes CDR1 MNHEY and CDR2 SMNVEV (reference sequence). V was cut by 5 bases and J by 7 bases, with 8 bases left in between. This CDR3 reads CASSATVGELFF. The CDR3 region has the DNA TGTGCCAGCAGTGCGACTGTCGGGGAGCTGTTTTTT.

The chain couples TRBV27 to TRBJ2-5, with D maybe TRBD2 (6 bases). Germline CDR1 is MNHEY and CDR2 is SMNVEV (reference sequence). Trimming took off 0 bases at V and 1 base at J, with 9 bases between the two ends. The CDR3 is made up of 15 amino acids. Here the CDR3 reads CASSLSGRSQETQYF. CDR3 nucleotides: TGTGCCAGCAGTTTATCAGGGAGGTCCCAAGAGACCCAGTACTTC.

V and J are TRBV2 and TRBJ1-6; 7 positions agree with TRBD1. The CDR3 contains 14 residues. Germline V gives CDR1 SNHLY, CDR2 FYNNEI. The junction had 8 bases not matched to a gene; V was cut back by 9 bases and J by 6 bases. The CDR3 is CARGVGQRNSPLHF. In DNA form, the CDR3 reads TGTGCCAGGGGAGTGGGACAGCGTAATTCACCCCTCCACTTT.

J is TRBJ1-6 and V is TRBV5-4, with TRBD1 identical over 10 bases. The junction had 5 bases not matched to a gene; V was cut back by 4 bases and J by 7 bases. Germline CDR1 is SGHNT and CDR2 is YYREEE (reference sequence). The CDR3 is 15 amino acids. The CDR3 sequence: CASSPGTGVNSPLHF. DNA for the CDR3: TGTGCCAGCAGCCCTGGGACAGGGGTAAATTCACCCCTCCACTTT.

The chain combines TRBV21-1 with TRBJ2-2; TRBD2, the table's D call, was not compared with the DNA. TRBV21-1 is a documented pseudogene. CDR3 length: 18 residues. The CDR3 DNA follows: TGTGCCAGCAGCAAAATATCAAAGCGGGACACCAACACCGGGGAGCTGTTTTTT. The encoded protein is CASSKISKRDTNTGELFF.

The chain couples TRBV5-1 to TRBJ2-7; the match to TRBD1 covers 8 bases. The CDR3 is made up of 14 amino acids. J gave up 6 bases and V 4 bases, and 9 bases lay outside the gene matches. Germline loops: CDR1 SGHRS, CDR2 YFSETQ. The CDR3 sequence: CASSPPDRVGEQYF. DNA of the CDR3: TGCGCCAGCAGCCCACCGGACAGGGTCGGCGAGCAGTACTTC.